Sequencing of this T cell receptor beta chain was carried out in a study of T cells in Graves' hyperthyroidism and ophthalmopathy. General study points: Blood also showed most of the thyroid clonotypes that were expanded above 0.001.

TCR beta CDR3 sequences were amplified from RNA transcripts. HTBI primers were the set used in a first-round RT-PCR of the TCR CDR3. TCRdb used MiXCR to reprocess the multiplex PCR reads, holding one entry per CDR3 protein. The sample holds about 350,000 distinct CDR3 sequences, approximately 20% seen once. This clonotype was found many times. Antigen unknown. V was cut by 1 base and J by 5 bases, with 8 bases left in between. This CDR3 region has 13 residues. Across 18 months, stable Graves' hyperthyroidism was marked by no progression to ophthalmopathy. Patients were excluded because of uncontrolled infection, other autoimmune disease, pregnancy or lactation.

The sequence derives from a woman younger than 35 with Graves' hyperthyroidism. The sequenced material came from blood. V and J are TRBV12-3 or TRBV12-4 and TRBJ1-1; no firm D call. This CDR3 is CASSLGRKTEAFF. The CDR3 DNA sequence: TGTGCCAGCAGTTTAGGGCGCAAGACTGAAGCTTTCTTT.